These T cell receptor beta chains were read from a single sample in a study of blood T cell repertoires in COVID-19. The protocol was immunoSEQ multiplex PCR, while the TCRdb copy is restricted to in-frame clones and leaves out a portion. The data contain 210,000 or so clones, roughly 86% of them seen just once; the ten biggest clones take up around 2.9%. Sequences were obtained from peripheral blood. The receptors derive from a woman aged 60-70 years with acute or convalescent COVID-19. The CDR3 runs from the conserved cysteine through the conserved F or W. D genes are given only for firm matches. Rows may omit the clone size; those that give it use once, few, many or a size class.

CDR3 DNA: TGTGCCAGCAGGATAGGACAGGGGAACACTGAAGCTTTCTTT
CDR3 protein: CASRIGQGNTEAFF
D gene: TRBD1
V gene: TRBV7-8
clone size: NA
J gene: TRBJ1-1

CDR3 DNA: TGTGCCAGCAGCGTAGCTCCCGCGGGGGGAACAGATACGCAGTATTTT
CDR3 protein: CASSVAPAGGTDTQYF
D gene: TRBD2
V gene: TRBV9
clone size: NA
J gene: TRBJ2-3

CDR3 DNA: TGTGCCAGTAGTCCCCAGGGCATGAACACTGAAGCTTTCTTT
CDR3 protein: CASSPQGMNTEAFF
D gene: NA
V gene: TRBV19
clone size: NA
J gene: TRBJ1-1

CDR3 DNA: TGTGCCAGTAGTGTCGACAGGGACCAGCCCCAGCATTTT
CDR3 protein: CASSVDRDQPQHF
D gene: TRBD1
V gene: TRBV19
clone size: NA
J gene: TRBJ1-5

CDR3 DNA: TGTGCCAGCAGTTTAAACAGGGGTACCTCCTACGAGCAGTACTTC
CDR3 protein: CASSLNRGTSYEQYF
D gene: TRBD1
V gene: TRBV7-6
clone size: NA
J gene: TRBJ2-7

CDR3 DNA: TGTGCCAGCACTGGCAGACTAAACACTGAAGCTTTCTTT
CDR3 protein: CASTGRLNTEAFF
D gene: NA
V gene: TRBV6-5
clone size: NA
J gene: TRBJ1-1

CDR3 DNA: TGTGCCAGCAAACGCAGGGTATCCTACGAGCAGTACTTC
CDR3 protein: CASKRRVSYEQYF
D gene: NA
V gene: TRBV6-4
clone size: NA
J gene: TRBJ2-7

CDR3 DNA: TGTGCCAGCAGCCGACTTTCAGGGTACTCCTACAATGAGCAGTTCTTC
CDR3 protein: CASSRLSGYSYNEQFF
D gene: NA
V gene: TRBV6-2/TRBV6-3
clone size: NA
J gene: TRBJ2-1

CDR3 DNA: TGTGCCAGCAGCTCAGACACGACAGATACGCAGTATTTT
CDR3 protein: CASSSDTTDTQYF
D gene: NA
V gene: TRBV11-1
clone size: NA
J gene: TRBJ2-3

CDR3 DNA: TGTGCCAGCAGCTCCGCCGGGGGGAATTCACCCCTCCACTTT
CDR3 protein: CASSSAGGNSPLHF
D gene: NA
V gene: TRBV7-2
clone size: NA
J gene: TRBJ1-6

CDR3 DNA: TGTGCCAGCTCACCTTATGTCGACACTGAAGCTTTCTTT
CDR3 protein: CASSPYVDTEAFF
D gene: NA
V gene: TRBV18
clone size: few
J gene: TRBJ1-1

CDR3 DNA: TGCGCCAGCAGCCCCTCTCCGGGGACAGCGCAAGAGACCCAGTACTTC
CDR3 protein: CASSPSPGTAQETQYF
D gene: TRBD1
V gene: TRBV5-1
clone size: NA
J gene: TRBJ2-5

CDR3 DNA: TGTGCCAGTAGTCCCGGGTTTACCCGGGGAGAAAAACTGTTTTTT
CDR3 protein: CASSPGFTRGEKLFF
D gene: NA
V gene: TRBV19
clone size: NA
J gene: TRBJ1-4

CDR3 DNA: TGTGCCACCGAGTTGTACAATGAGCAGTTCTTC
CDR3 protein: CATELYNEQFF
D gene: NA
V gene: TRBV24-1
clone size: NA
J gene: TRBJ2-1

CDR3 DNA: TGTGCCAGTAGTGCCGGGGGGCGGGGGCCTTACAATGAGCAGTTCTTC
CDR3 protein: CASSAGGRGPYNEQFF
D gene: NA
V gene: TRBV19
clone size: few
J gene: TRBJ2-1

CDR3 DNA: TGTGCCAGCAGCCGATGGACAGGACTTAACACTGAAGCTTTCTTT
CDR3 protein: CASSRWTGLNTEAFF
D gene: TRBD1
V gene: TRBV14
clone size: once
J gene: TRBJ1-1

CDR3 DNA: TGTGCCAGTAGTCGAGACCGGGGGAACTATGGCTACACCTTC
CDR3 protein: CASSRDRGNYGYTF
D gene: NA
V gene: TRBV19
clone size: NA
J gene: TRBJ1-2

CDR3 DNA: TGCGCCAGCAGCCGGGACACGACCATACCCGTCGGGGAGCTGTTTTTT
CDR3 protein: CASSRDTTIPVGELFF
D gene: NA
V gene: TRBV4-1
clone size: NA
J gene: TRBJ2-2

CDR3 DNA: TGTGCCAGCAGCTCTGGGACATCGGGTAGTCTTAAGGGCTACACCTTC
CDR3 protein: CASSSGTSGSLKGYTF
D gene: NA
V gene: TRBV5-4
clone size: once
J gene: TRBJ1-2

CDR3 DNA: TGTGCCAGCAGTGGGGAGGGGAACACAGATACGCAGTATTTT
CDR3 protein: CASSGEGNTDTQYF
D gene: TRBD2
V gene: TRBV2
clone size: NA
J gene: TRBJ2-3

CDR3 DNA: TGTGCCAGTAGTATTCGACAGGCTTATAGCAATCAGCCCCAGCATTTT
CDR3 protein: CASSIRQAYSNQPQHF
D gene: NA
V gene: TRBV19
clone size: NA
J gene: TRBJ1-5

CDR3 DNA: TGCGCCAGCAGCCCTAGCGGGGGCTTCCTCTATGAGCAGTTCTTC
CDR3 protein: CASSPSGGFLYEQFF
D gene: TRBD2
V gene: TRBV4-1
clone size: NA
J gene: TRBJ2-1

CDR3 DNA: TGTGCCACCAGTCCGCAGGACTCTCGGGTGGCGCAGTACTTC
CDR3 protein: CATSPQDSRVAQYF
D gene: NA
V gene: TRBV15
clone size: once
J gene: TRBJ2-7

CDR3 DNA: TGTGCCAGCAGCATCGGATGGGGAGACATATCTTACGAGCAGTACTTC
CDR3 protein: CASSIGWGDISYEQYF
D gene: NA
V gene: TRBV4-2
clone size: NA
J gene: TRBJ2-7

CDR3 DNA: TGTGCCAGCAGCCGCCTGCTTAGCGGGAGCCTAGGCGAGCAGTACTTC
CDR3 protein: CASSRLLSGSLGEQYF
D gene: TRBD2
V gene: TRBV14
clone size: NA
J gene: TRBJ2-7

CDR3 DNA: TGTGCCAGCAGTTTCGCGGGAAATCAGCCCCAGCATTTT
CDR3 protein: CASSFAGNQPQHF
D gene: NA
V gene: TRBV12-3/TRBV12-4
clone size: NA
J gene: TRBJ1-5

CDR3 DNA: TGTGCCAGCAGCTCGGGACAGGCTTCCTACGAGCAGTACTTC
CDR3 protein: CASSSGQASYEQYF
D gene: TRBD1
V gene: TRBV5-4
clone size: NA
J gene: TRBJ2-7

CDR3 DNA: TGTGCCAGTAGTCCCGTGGGCGCTGAACCTCACTATGGCTACACCTTC
CDR3 protein: CASSPVGAEPHYGYTF
D gene: NA
V gene: TRBV19
clone size: NA
J gene: TRBJ1-2

CDR3 DNA: TGTGCCAGCAGCCTTAATAGAAACACCATATATTTT
CDR3 protein: CASSLNRNTIYF
D gene: NA
V gene: TRBV7-6
clone size: NA
J gene: TRBJ1-3

CDR3 DNA: TGTGCCAGCAGCGCAACTAGCGGGGGGCGGTCCGGGGAGCTGTTTTTT
CDR3 protein: CASSATSGGRSGELFF
D gene: TRBD2
V gene: TRBV9
clone size: NA
J gene: TRBJ2-2

CDR3 DNA: TGTGCCAGCAGCTCAGTTGGCGGCCTCGAAGCAGATACGCAGTATTTT
CDR3 protein: CASSSVGGLEADTQYF
D gene: NA
V gene: TRBV28
clone size: NA
J gene: TRBJ2-3

CDR3 DNA: TGTGCCGTTTCGGGTAACTATGGCTACACCTTC
CDR3 protein: CAVSGNYGYTF
D gene: NA
V gene: TRBV6-5
clone size: NA
J gene: TRBJ1-2

CDR3 DNA: TGTGCCAGCCTCCTAATGGACAGTTATAATTCACCCCTCCACTTT
CDR3 protein: CASLLMDSYNSPLHF
D gene: NA
V gene: TRBV6-6
clone size: NA
J gene: TRBJ1-6

CDR3 DNA: TGTGCCAGCAGTAGCCCGACATCAGCTCACACTGAAGCTTTCTTT
CDR3 protein: CASSSPTSAHTEAFF
D gene: NA
V gene: TRBV28
clone size: NA
J gene: TRBJ1-1

CDR3 DNA: TGTGCCAGCAAACCAGGACTAGTTTATTATTCCAGTGAGCAGTTCTTC
CDR3 protein: CASKPGLVYYSSEQFF
D gene: TRBD2
V gene: TRBV28
clone size: NA
J gene: TRBJ2-1

CDR3 DNA: TGTGCCAGTAGTTCCCCGACAGGAAACACTGAAGCTTTCTTT
CDR3 protein: CASSSPTGNTEAFF
D gene: NA
V gene: TRBV19
clone size: NA
J gene: TRBJ1-1

CDR3 DNA: TGTGCCAGCTACGCGGGGGCGCAAGAGACCCAGTACTTC
CDR3 protein: CASYAGAQETQYF
D gene: NA
V gene: TRBV6-6
clone size: NA
J gene: TRBJ2-5